The T cell receptor (beta chain) under discussion was sequenced for a study of T-cell reconstitution after alpha-beta-depleted transplantation in children. Study observations and caveats: The high TCRbeta diversity at day 60 in some patients came from surviving recipient T cells and thymic progenitors.

This clonotype was detected only a few times. As yet, its antigen is unknown. The library targeted TCRbeta and was prepared with unique molecular identifiers. Each CDR3 protein is one row after TCRdb ran MiXCR on the PCR reads. This repertoire shows around 190,000 distinct CDR3 sequences, about 7% found once; its top ten account for just over 5.5%. Unmatched junction bases numbered 17, after V lost 7 bases and J lost 7 bases. CDR1 and CDR2 from the germline V gene are SGHTA and FQGNSA. The CDR3 contains 17 residues. The sequences come from PBMCs, collected before TCRalphabeta/CD19-depleted stem cell transplant. The receptor was isolated from a boy younger than 10 with acute lymphoblastic leukemia, due to receive a stem cell transplant. The chain is built from TRBV7-2 and TRBJ1-4, with 8 bases lining up with TRBD1. This chain's CDR3 is CASTVRRGQGRGEKLFF. The CDR3 nucleotides read TGTGCCAGCACCGTAAGGAGAGGACAGGGTAGGGGTGAAAAACTGTTTTTT. Filled out from reference TRBV7-2 and TRBJ1-4, the complete variable domain reads GAGVSQSPSNKVTEKGKDVELRCDPISGHTALYWYRQSLGQGLEFLIYFQGNSAPDKSGLPSDRFSAERTGGSVSTLTIQRTQQEDSAVYLCASTVRRGQGRGEKLFFGSGTQLSVL.